A selection of T cell receptor beta chains follows, all from one sample in a study of blood T cells in healthy people across ages. TCRdb recomputed calls from the 5' RACE reads with MiXCR, one row per CDR3 protein. Among fewer than 900,000 distinct CDR3 sequences listed, around 36% were seen once. Sequenced sample: blood. These receptors were taken from a young man in good health. Each CDR3 is given with its conserved first and last residue. A D gene is named only where the DNA matches it firmly. Not all rows give a size; the values are once, few, many and, for expanded clones, a class.

v_call	j_call	clone_size	d_call	cdr3_nt	cdr3_aa
TRBV6-2/TRBV6-3	TRBJ2-5	.	TRBD2	TGTGCCAGTACGAGCGGGGGACTCTTAGAGACCCAGTACTTC	CASTSGGLLETQYF
TRBV14	TRBJ2-1	few	.	TGTGCCAGCAGCCAGATACTAGCAAACAATGAGCAGTTCTTC	CASSQILANNEQFF
TRBV13	TRBJ2-7	few	.	TGTGCCAGCAGCTTAGGCCTGGGGGGCGCAACTTACGAGCAGTACTTC	CASSLGLGGATYEQYF
TRBV6-6	TRBJ1-1	few	.	TGTGCCAGCAGTTACTCGGCAGCGAACACTGAAGCTTTCTTT	CASSYSAANTEAFF
TRBV19	TRBJ1-6	.	.	TGTGCCAGTAGTTGGGGAGGTGATAATTCACCCCTCCACTTT	CASSWGGDNSPLHF
TRBV13	TRBJ1-6	.	.	TGTGCCAGCAGCCGGAGCTATAATTCACCCCTCCACTTT	CASSRSYNSPLHF
TRBV9	TRBJ2-3	few	.	TGTGCCAGCAGCGTAGGTCAGGGGGATACGCAGTATTTT	CASSVGQGDTQYF
TRBV3-1	TRBJ2-3	.	TRBD2	TGTGCCAGCAGCCAGGTGGGGGGGAGCACAGATACGCGGTATTTT	CASSQVGGSTDTRYF
TRBV29-1	TRBJ2-7	.	.	TGCAGCGTTGAACAAACAGGTGAGAACGAGCAGTACTTC	CSVEQTGENEQYF
TRBV11-1	TRBJ2-5	.	.	TGTGCCAGCAGCTTAGCGATACAGGCGAAAGAGACCCAGTACTTC	CASSLAIQAKETQYF
TRBV20-1	TRBJ2-1	many	TRBD2	TGCAGTGCTAGAGATCCGGCTAGCGGCCGCTCCTACAATGAGCAGTTCTTC	CSARDPASGRSYNEQFF
TRBV5-8	TRBJ2-1	.	TRBD2	TGTGCCAGCAGCTTTGGCGGGGGGGCAGACAATGAGCAGTTCTTC	CASSFGGGADNEQFF
TRBV20-1	TRBJ2-7	few	.	TGCAGTGCTAGAGGGACACTAAGCTCCTACGAGCAGTACTTC	CSARGTLSSYEQYF
TRBV6-2/TRBV6-3	TRBJ1-2	few	.	TGTGCCAGCGTCCCGGACTTGACAGGCTATGGCTACACCTTC	CASVPDLTGYGYTF
TRBV7-2	TRBJ2-3	once	TRBD1	TGTGCCAACAGCTTAGCGGGGACAGGGGGCACAGATACGCAGTATTTT	CANSLAGTGGTDTQYF
TRBV15	TRBJ1-2	.	.	TGTGCCACCAGCAGGGCCCTCGAGGAAGGCTACACCTTC	CATSRALEEGYTF
TRBV12-3/TRBV12-4	TRBJ2-5	many	.	TGTGCCAGCAGTTTAAACGGGGGCAGCCAAGAGACCCAGTACTTC	CASSLNGGSQETQYF
TRBV6-4	TRBJ1-2	few	TRBD1	TGTGCCAGCAGTAACGGGACAGCGTATGGCTACACCTTC	CASSNGTAYGYTF
TRBV7-2	TRBJ1-1	.	TRBD1	TGTGCCAGCAGCCCAGAGGCAGGGGGCGCCGGGACTGAAGCTTTCTTT	CASSPEAGGAGTEAFF
TRBV5-1	TRBJ1-2	.	.	TGCGCCAGCAGCTTCCGCCTACGGGGTTATGGCTACACCTTC	CASSFRLRGYGYTF
TRBV4-3	TRBJ1-6	few	.	TGCGCCAGCAGCCAAGATCCACGGAGAGTTGGGTCACCCCTCCACTTT	CASSQDPRRVGSPLHF
TRBV2	TRBJ2-3	few	.	TGTGCCAGCGGCAGGGAGGATACGCAGTATTTT	CASGREDTQYF
TRBV12-3/TRBV12-4	TRBJ1-4	.	.	TGTGCCGGCAGTTCCCAGGGTGAAAAACTGTTTTTT	CAGSSQGEKLFF
TRBV20-1	TRBJ2-3	.	.	TGCAGTGCTAGAGGGCCCTCAGATACGCAGTATTTT	CSARGPSDTQYF
TRBV4-3	TRBJ2-5	few	.	TGCGCCAGCAGCCAAGGGAACAATCGGGGGGCTCAAGAGACCCAGTACTTC	CASSQGNNRGAQETQYF
TRBV12-3/TRBV12-4	TRBJ1-2	many	TRBD1	TGTGCCAGCAGTCTAAACAGGGGCGCTAACTATGGCTACACCTTC	CASSLNRGANYGYTF
TRBV14	TRBJ2-3	few	.	TGTGCCAGCAGCCATCACGGGGGATACACAGATACGCAGTATTTT	CASSHHGGYTDTQYF
TRBV7-2	TRBJ2-1	few	TRBD2	TGTGCCAGCAGCTTAACTAGCGCCCTCTACAATGAGCAGTTCTTC	CASSLTSALYNEQFF
TRBV20-1	TRBJ2-1	.	TRBD2	TGCAGTGCTAGAGTTGTGGCGGGGGGGGTTATGTATGAGCAGTTCTTC	CSARVVAGGVMYEQFF
TRBV6-2/TRBV6-3	TRBJ1-5	.	.	TGTGCCAGCAGTTCCCTGGCAGGGCATCAGCCCCAGCATTTT	CASSSLAGHQPQHF